The clone carrying this T cell receptor (beta chain) has more than one count but fewer than ten. Its target is not known. After constant-region reverse-primer amplification, full-length variable regions underwent semi-nested PCR with Nested Universal Primer A. TCRdb redid the calling of the 5' RACE reads with MiXCR, one entry per CDR3 protein. Among thousands of distinct CDR3 sequences listed, approximately 70% were seen once. The J segment lost 1 base and the V segment lost 3 bases, leaving 12 bases of the junction unmatched. This CDR3 comprises 17 residues. Germline V lookup: CDR1 DFQATT, CDR2 SNEGSKA (reference sequence). Regarding the study as a whole: Tumor memory CD4+ T cell TCR gene usage clustered with blood and lymph node memory CD4+ cells and lymph node naive CD4+ cells.

The origin of this receptor is a female donor with breast cancer. The chain combines TRBV20-1 with TRBJ2-1, with 7 bases identical to TRBD1. The specimen was memory CD4+ T cells sorted from a lymph node. Stated subset: memory CD4+ T cells, CD4+CD45RO+CD25-. The CDR3 DNA sequence: TGCAGTGCTAGGAGAACAGAGGGGGCTACGTCCTACAATGAGCAGTTCTTC. Translation gives CSARRTEGATSYNEQFF.